One and the same sample provided the 32 T cell receptor beta chains below, sequenced in a study of blood T cell repertoires in COVID-19. Assay: immunoSEQ multiplex PCR; the TCRdb copy retains only in-frame clones and omits some. The sample lists roughly 86,000 clones; roughly four fifths were seen once. Material: peripheral blood. The receptors originated from a man aged 60 to 75 with acute or convalescent COVID-19.

V and J are TRBV6-6 and TRBJ1-5, with a tentative D call TRBD1 (5 bases). Germline values: CDR1 MNHNY, CDR2 SVGAGI (reference sequence). V was pared by 0 bases and J by 2 bases, with 11 bases between. The CDR3 sequence is 16 residues long. The CDR3 here is CASSYSPRDGNQPQHF. CDR3 DNA sequence: TGTGCCAGCAGTTACTCCCCCAGGGATGGCAATCAGCCCCAGCATTTT.

In its sample, this clone was seen a few times. The chain has TRBV24-1 and TRBJ2-7; perhaps TRBD1 as D (6 bases). V was cut by 3 bases and J by 4 bases, with 15 bases left in between. The CDR3 is 15 residues long. Germline V gene data show CDR1 as KGHDR and CDR2 as SFDVKD. CDR3 region: CATSDRAGTPYEQYF. DNA of the CDR3: TGTGCCACCAGTGATCGAGCCGGGACACCATACGAGCAGTACTTC.

The chain employs TRBV2 and TRBJ2-7; tentative D call: TRBD1 (5 bases). Germline CDR1 and CDR2: SNHLY and FYNNEI. The ends were cut back, 3 bases at V and 7 bases at J, with 13 bases in the middle. The CDR3 spans 13 residues. The chain's CDR3 is CASSDDSEIEQYF. The CDR3, as DNA: TGTGCCAGCAGTGACGACAGTGAGATTGAGCAGTACTTC.

This chain joins TRBV10-1 and TRBJ1-2, with 10 bases lining up with TRBD1. Germline V lookup: CDR1 WNHNN, CDR2 SYGVQD (reference sequence). The CDR3 runs 16 residues. V was clipped by 3 bases and J by 7 bases; unmatched bases: 11. As DNA, the CDR3 is TGCGCCAGCAGTGAAGGGGGACAGGGGAACGGAGGTGGCTACACCTTC. This gives the protein CASSEGGQGNGGGYTF.

V is TRBV30 and J is TRBJ1-2; D is perhaps TRBD1 (6 bases). This CDR3 contains 13 residues. Trimming left V 3 bases short and J 8 bases short, with 16 bases between. Germline CDR1 and CDR2: GTSNPN and SVGIG (reference sequence). The CDR3 coding sequence is TGTGCCTGGAGCGCCTCCCCAGGGGCGGGCTACACCTTC. Its translation: CAWSASPGAGYTF. The complete variable domain, with remaining parts taken from reference TRBV30 and TRBJ1-2, reads SQTIHQWPATLVQPVGSPLSLECTVEGTSNPNLYWYRQAAGRGLQLLFYSVGIGQISSEVPQNLSASRPQDRQFILSSKKLLLSDSGFYLCAWSASPGAGYTFGSGTRLTVV.

The chain has TRBV9 and TRBJ1-3, with D maybe TRBD1 (5 bases). Trimming took off 4 bases at V and 9 bases at J, with 20 bases between the two ends. This CDR3 is 15 amino acids long. Germline-derived CDR1 and CDR2 are SGDLS and YYNGEE. This chain's CDR3 is CASSPRVGPSVTIYF. For the CDR3, the DNA is TGTGCCAGCAGCCCCAGGGTAGGGCCGTCGGTCACCATATATTTT.

The chain employs TRBV7-3 and TRBJ1-1; maybe TRBD1 (5 bases). Germline CDR1 is SGHTA and CDR2 is FQGTGA. The V and J ends lost 2 bases and 4 bases respectively, with 11 bases between them. The CDR3 is 14 residues long. The CDR3 sequence is CASSLSAGGTEAFF. CDR3 nucleotide sequence: TGTGCCAGCAGCTTATCAGCGGGGGGCACTGAAGCTTTCTTT.

The gene calls are TRBV6-5 and TRBJ1-1; 8 bases map to TRBD1. The germline V gene has CDR1 MNHEY and CDR2 SVGAGI. The CDR3 length is 14 residues. V gave up 6 bases and J gave up 4 bases; unmatched junction bases: 7. The CDR3 DNA follows: TGTGCCAGCAGACTCGGACAGGGAGGCACTGAAGCTTTCTTT. Its translation: CASRLGQGGTEAFF.

DNA of the CDR3: TGTGCCTGGGGGAGGACGGATAACAATCAGCCCCAGCATTTT. This translates into CAWGRTDNNQPQHF. The chain joins TRBV30 to TRBJ1-5; D is ambiguous. The V end lost 5 bases, the J end lost 3 bases, and 14 bases lay between the germline ends. The CDR3 spans 14 residues. Germline lookup yields CDR1 GTSNPN and CDR2 SVGIG (reference sequence).

The V and J genes are TRBV6-2 or TRBV6-3 and TRBJ1-5; 12 bases are shared with TRBD1. CDR1 is MNHEY and CDR2 is SVGEGT in the germline V gene. J lost 4 bases, V lost 6 bases, and 7 bases had no gene match. The CDR3 length is 16 residues. CDR3 loop: CASSWDRGHQNQPQHF. The CDR3 region has the DNA TGTGCCAGCAGCTGGGACAGGGGGCATCAAAATCAGCCCCAGCATTTT.

This sequence joins TRBV12-5 and TRBJ1-6; D possibly corresponds to TRBD1 (5 bases). With 0 bases removed from V and 5 bases from J, the gap between germline ends came to 17 bases. The CDR3 covers 18 residues. Germline V gives CDR1 LGHNT, CDR2 FRNRAP. The DNA for the CDR3 is TGTGCTAGTGGTTTGGTCAGCTCGCCGACAGCTAATAATTCACCCCTCCACTTT. Translating gives CASGLVSSPTANNSPLHF.

The chain links TRBV4-1 to TRBJ1-3, with 7 bases identical to TRBD1. Germline trimming cut 1 base from V and 5 bases from J; bases unmatched to any gene: 11. CDR3 length equals 17 residues. CDR1 MGHRA and CDR2 YSYEKL come from the germline V gene. CDR3 in DNA: TGCGCCAGCAGCCAAGGGGCCCCGACAGGGAGAAGAAACACCATATATTTT. Protein sequence: CASSQGAPTGRRNTIYF.

This clone was detected a few times. This CDR3 reads CASSGVGTGVQETQYF. CDR3 nucleotide sequence: TGTGCCAGCAGTGGGGTTGGGACAGGGGTTCAAGAGACCCAGTACTTC. V gene TRBV2 combines with J gene TRBJ2-5; 10 bases are a match to TRBD1. Germline V gives CDR1 SNHLY, CDR2 FYNNEI. The V gene end was trimmed by 4 bases and the J gene end by 2 bases; junction bases not matched to a gene: 7. The CDR3 contains 16 residues.

This chain uses TRBV9 with TRBJ2-3, with a possible D match to TRBD1 (5 bases). V lost 0 bases, J lost 4 bases, and 12 bases lay in between. Germline loops: CDR1 SGDLS, CDR2 YYNGEE. CDR3 size: 15 residues. In DNA, the CDR3 is TGTGCCAGCAGCGTAGAGGGTAGGGGCGCAGATACGCAGTATTTT. It is translated as CASSVEGRGADTQYF.

The chain employs TRBV29-1 and TRBJ2-5; 8 nucleotides agree with TRBD2. The length of the CDR3 is 13 residues. Trimming cost V 7 bases and J 5 bases; bases outside gene matches: 9. Germline V lookup: CDR1 SQVTM, CDR2 ANQGSEA. In nucleotides, the CDR3 is TGCAGCGCCTCGGGGGGGGTCGGGGAGACCCAGTACTTC. Protein: CSASGGVGETQYF.

V is TRBV3-1 (or the pseudogene TRBV3-2) and J is TRBJ2-7, with TRBD2 matching over 8 bases. This CDR3 contains 15 residues. From germline, CDR1 is LGHDT and CDR2 YNNKEL (reference sequence). Germline trimming cut 1 base from V and 7 bases from J; bases unmatched to any gene: 9. DNA for the CDR3: TGTGCCAGCAGCCAAGTAAGCGGGGGCCCCTCAGAGCAGTACTTC. Its protein is CASSQVSGGPSEQYF.

This sequence joins TRBV7-2 and TRBJ1-1, with 9 positions matching TRBD1. With V trimmed by 6 bases and J by 6 bases, 8 bases remained unmatched. CDR1 and CDR2 from the germline V gene are SGHTA and FQGNSA. This CDR3 spans 14 amino acids. The CDR3 DNA sequence: TGTGCCAGCAGAGGAGGACAGGGGCCATCTGAAGCTTTCTTT. Amino acid sequence: CASRGGQGPSEAFF.

The V gene is TRBV28, the J gene TRBJ2-5, with D hard to call. The germline V and J ends were trimmed by 5 bases and 7 bases, with 14 bases remaining between them. Germline lookup yields CDR1 MDHEN and CDR2 SYDVKM. The CDR3 runs 13 residues. The CDR3 nucleotides read TGTGCCAGCAGTGCCACGACATCGGCGACCCAGTACTTC. Encoded protein: CASSATTSATQYF.

The rearrangement links TRBV5-1 to TRBJ1-2; 12 nucleotides line up with TRBD1. This CDR3 has 16 residues. In germline, CDR1 is SGHRS, CDR2 YFSETQ. J was trimmed by 4 bases and V by 3 bases; bases with no gene match: 7. The CDR3 reads CASSSSGQGAAYGYTF. The CDR3 DNA reads as TGCGCCAGCAGCTCGTCGGGACAGGGGGCGGCCTATGGCTACACCTTC. The variable domain in full, completed from reference TRBV5-1 and TRBJ1-2, reads KAGVTQTPRYLIKTRGQQVTLSCSPISGHRSVSWYQQTPGQGLQFLFEYFSETQRNKGNFPGRFSGRQFSNSRSEMNVSTLELGDSALYLCASSSSGQGAAYGYTFGSGTRLTVV.

The rearrangement joins TRBV5-1 to TRBJ2-5, with TRBD1 identical over 11 bases. J gave up 2 bases and V 0 bases, and 6 bases lay outside the gene matches. The germline V gene encodes CDR1 SGHRS and CDR2 YFSETQ. This CDR3 is 17 amino acids long. The CDR3 region is CASSLVVGTGGQETQYF. The DNA of the CDR3 is TGCGCCAGCAGCTTGGTCGTCGGGACAGGGGGTCAAGAGACCCAGTACTTC.

The chain couples TRBV5-4 to TRBJ2-7, with 10 bases aligning to TRBD1. This CDR3 has 17 amino acids. Trimming cost V 4 bases and J 6 bases; bases outside gene matches: 16. In germline, CDR1 is SGHNT, CDR2 YYREEE (reference sequence). This CDR3 reads CASSDRDRGEGFGEQYF. In nucleotides, the CDR3 is TGTGCCAGCAGCGACCGGGACAGGGGAGAAGGGTTCGGCGAGCAGTACTTC.

V usage is TRBV5-5 and J usage is TRBJ2-3, with D unclear. Trimming took 4 bases from V and 5 from J, leaving 11 bases between them. CDR1 and CDR2 from the germline V gene are SGHKS and YYEKEE (reference sequence). The CDR3 is 13 residues long. The CDR3 DNA is TGTGCCAGCAGCAACTTTGGTGAAGATACGCAGTATTTT. It codes for CASSNFGEDTQYF.

The gene calls are TRBV11-3 and TRBJ1-6, with TRBD1 matching 7 bases. The CDR3 runs to 11 residues. The V gene end was trimmed by 4 bases and the J gene end by 15 bases; junction bases not matched to a gene: 3. CDR1 is SGHNT, CDR2 YENEEA, per germline. The CDR3 DNA reads TGTGCCAGCAGCTCGGGACAGCTCCTCCACTTT. It yields the protein CASSSGQLLHF.

The chain combines TRBV2 with TRBJ1-2; 9 nucleotides match TRBD1. The CDR3 totals 14 residues. The V gene end was trimmed by 8 bases and the J gene end by 2 bases; junction bases not matched to a gene: 6. Germline CDR1 and CDR2: SNHLY and FYNNEI. The CDR3 reads CASDQGQGNYGYTF. The DNA of the CDR3 is TGTGCCAGCGACCAAGGACAGGGGAACTATGGCTACACCTTC.

The chain employs TRBV29-1 and TRBJ1-2, with 9 bases aligning to TRBD1. The trim removed 6 bases at V and 7 bases at J, leaving 9 bases unmatched. The CDR3 runs to 13 residues. The germline V gene has CDR1 SQVTM and CDR2 ANQGSEA. The CDR3 is CSVATGGPAGYTF. The CDR3 DNA is TGCAGCGTAGCTACAGGGGGCCCAGCTGGCTACACCTTC.

On this clone itself: This sample includes further DNA sequences coding for the same CDR3. V is TRBV19 and J is TRBJ1-3; D unresolved. Germline CDR1 is LNHDA and CDR2 is SQIVND (reference sequence). Trimming took off 4 bases at V and 0 bases at J, with 10 bases between the two ends. This CDR3 is built from 15 residues. CDR3 sequence: CASSTTGSSGNTIYF. As DNA, the CDR3 is TGTGCCAGTAGTACGACCGGGTCCTCTGGAAACACCATATATTTT.

The CDR3 sequence is CASSLRGSNEQFF. CDR3 nucleotides: TGTGCCAGCAGCTTACGGGGAAGCAATGAGCAGTTCTTC. This chain uses TRBV7-2 with TRBJ2-1; a possible D gene is TRBD2 (5 bases). Germline CDR1 is SGHTA and CDR2 is FQGNSA. The CDR3 is 13 amino acids. The ends were cut back, 2 bases at V and 6 bases at J, with 8 bases in the middle.

V gene TRBV12-3 or TRBV12-4 combines with J gene TRBJ2-3, with D uncertain. The CDR3 has 12 amino acids. The V end lost 8 bases, the J end lost 3 bases, and 9 bases lay between the germline ends. The CDR3, as DNA: TGTGCCAGCGTATACGAGACAGATACGCAGTATTTT. Its protein is CASVYETDTQYF.

CDR3 bases: TGTGCCAGCAGTTTAAAACCGACAGCATACTATGGCTACACCTTC. It yields the protein CASSLKPTAYYGYTF. The chain recombines TRBV27 with TRBJ1-2; a possible D gene is TRBD1 (5 bases). V lost 2 bases and J lost 3, with 13 bases in between. Germline assignment: CDR1 MNHEY and CDR2 SMNVEV (reference sequence). CDR3 length: 15 residues.

This clone was seen more than once but under ten times. This chain uses TRBV4-1 with TRBJ2-7, with D possibly matching TRBD2 (5 bases). CDR1 is MGHRA and CDR2 is YSYEKL in the germline V gene. The CDR3 is made up of 16 amino acids. V lost 0 bases and J 1 base, leaving 13 bases between the germline ends. CDR3 bases: TGCGCCAGCAGCCAAGATTGGCCTGGGAGTTCCTACGAGCAGTACTTC. This codes for CASSQDWPGSSYEQYF.

The chain carries TRBV18 and TRBJ1-3; unclear D gene. The ends were cut back, 3 bases at V and 4 bases at J, with 4 bases in the middle. This CDR3 has 12 amino acids. The germline V gene has CDR1 KGHSH and CDR2 LQKENI. The CDR3 bases are TGTGCCAGCTCACCGCAGGGAAACACCATATATTTT. Protein sequence: CASSPQGNTIYF.

The J gene is TRBJ2-1, the V gene TRBV24-1; D uncertain. CDR1 KGHDR and CDR2 SFDVKD come from the germline V gene. The CDR3 is 13 residues long. Trimming pared 9 bases from V and 1 base from J, leaving 9 bases between. CDR3 in amino acids: CATRGVSYNEQFF. The CDR3 DNA sequence: TGTGCCACCCGTGGAGTTTCCTACAATGAGCAGTTCTTC.